These T cell receptor beta chains were read from a single sample in a study of response to subunit inactivated influenza vaccine. MiXCR was run by TCRdb on the RT-PCR reads, yielding one entry per CDR3 protein. The sample records more than 550,000 distinct CDR3 sequences, 11% being singletons. A further study also used this sample, focusing on T cells expressing NK-cell markers.

Sequenced material: PBMCs from blood, taken on the day of vaccination. The receptors shown here come from a man in his forties or fifties who received an inactivated influenza vaccine. The CDR3 runs from the conserved cysteine through the conserved F or W. The order of the fields is V gene, D gene, J gene, CDR3 protein. D genes are given only for firm matches.

V gene: TRBV10-3; D gene: TRBD1; J gene: TRBJ2-1; CDR3 protein: CAISGRDSSYNEQFF
V gene: TRBV6-2/TRBV6-3; D gene: .; J gene: TRBJ2-7; CDR3 protein: CASSSGSLGYEQYF
V gene: TRBV14; D gene: .; J gene: TRBJ2-2; CDR3 protein: CASSQHETGELFF
V gene: TRBV20-1; D gene: .; J gene: TRBJ2-1; CDR3 protein: CSAPRVRFSNEQFF
V gene: TRBV20-1; D gene: TRBD2; J gene: TRBJ2-3; CDR3 protein: CSARTSGSNLDTQYF
V gene: TRBV21-1; D gene: .; J gene: TRBJ2-2; CDR3 protein: CASSPPQGEEPGELFF
V gene: TRBV20-1; D gene: TRBD2; J gene: TRBJ2-3; CDR3 protein: CSATGTSGITDTQYF
V gene: TRBV5-1; D gene: TRBD2; J gene: TRBJ2-7; CDR3 protein: CASSYDSGGLNEQYF
V gene: TRBV5-5; D gene: .; J gene: TRBJ2-4; CDR3 protein: CASSPVQGRGNIQYF
V gene: TRBV5-1; D gene: TRBD1; J gene: TRBJ2-7; CDR3 protein: CASSLATGTGFSYEQYF
V gene: TRBV11-2; D gene: .; J gene: TRBJ2-2; CDR3 protein: CASSSQGVFTGELFF
V gene: TRBV7-8; D gene: TRBD1; J gene: TRBJ2-6; CDR3 protein: CASSSRTGYPGANVLTF
V gene: TRBV5-1; D gene: .; J gene: TRBJ2-5; CDR3 protein: CASSLDVVETQYF
V gene: TRBV2; D gene: TRBD1; J gene: TRBJ1-5; CDR3 protein: CASSEAPGTGQPQHF